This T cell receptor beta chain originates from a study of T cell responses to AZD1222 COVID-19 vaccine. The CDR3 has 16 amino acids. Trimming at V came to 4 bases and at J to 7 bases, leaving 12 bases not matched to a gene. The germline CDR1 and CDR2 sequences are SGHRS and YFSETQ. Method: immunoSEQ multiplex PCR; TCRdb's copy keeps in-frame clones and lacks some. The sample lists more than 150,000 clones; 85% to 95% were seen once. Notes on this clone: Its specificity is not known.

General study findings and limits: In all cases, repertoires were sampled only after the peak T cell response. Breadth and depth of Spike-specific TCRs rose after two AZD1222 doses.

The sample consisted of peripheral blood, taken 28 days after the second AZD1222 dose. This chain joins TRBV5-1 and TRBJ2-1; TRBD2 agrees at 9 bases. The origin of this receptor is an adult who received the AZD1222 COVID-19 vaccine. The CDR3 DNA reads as TGCGCCAGCAGCCTGATAAAAGCGGGGGGTAGGAATGAGCAGTTCTTC. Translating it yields CASSLIKAGGRNEQFF.